This T cell receptor beta chain was sequenced for a study of a mutant IDH1 vaccine in newly diagnosed glioma. In regard to this clone: Its antigen remains unidentified.

Time point given: week 35, safety follow-up. Vaccination used 300 ug of mutant IDH1 20-mer peptide per dose, with topical imiquimod. Diagnosis in the donors showed new WHO grade 3 or 4 astrocytomas that were IDH1-mutant and ATRX-lost. The protocol was immunoSEQ multiplex PCR, while the TCRdb copy is restricted to in-frame clones and leaves out a portion. The sample has approximately 44,000 clones; approximately 80% are singletons. CDR1 and CDR2 (germline): SGHNT, YYREEE (reference sequence). V was clipped by 5 bases and J by 6 bases; unmatched bases: 5. The CDR3 loop spans 13 amino acids. The sample was PBMCs, taken from a glioma patient whose treatment included an IDH1 peptide vaccine. The sequence was collected from a man in his forties with glioma. The J gene is TRBJ2-7, the V gene TRBV5-4; the match to TRBD2 covers 10 bases. This CDR3 is CASRASGSSEQYV. CDR3 DNA: TGTGCCAGCAGGGCTAGCGGGAGCTCCGAGCAGTACGTC.